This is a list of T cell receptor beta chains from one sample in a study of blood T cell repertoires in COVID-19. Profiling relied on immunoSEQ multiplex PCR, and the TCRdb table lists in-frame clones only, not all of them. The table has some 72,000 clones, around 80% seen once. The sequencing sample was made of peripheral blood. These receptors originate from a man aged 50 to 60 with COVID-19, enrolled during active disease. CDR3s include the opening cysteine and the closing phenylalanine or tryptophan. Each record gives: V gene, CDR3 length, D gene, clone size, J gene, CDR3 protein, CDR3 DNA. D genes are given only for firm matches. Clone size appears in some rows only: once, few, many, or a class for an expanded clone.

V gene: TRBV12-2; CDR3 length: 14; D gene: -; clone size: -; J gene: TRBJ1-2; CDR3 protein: CASRFRTGNYGYTF; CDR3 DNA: TGTGCAAGTCGCTTCCGGACAGGGAACTATGGCTACACCTTC
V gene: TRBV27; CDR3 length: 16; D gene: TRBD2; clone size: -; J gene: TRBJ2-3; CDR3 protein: CASSWDSGIGADTQYF; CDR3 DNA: TGTGCCAGCAGTTGGGATAGCGGGATTGGTGCAGATACGCAGTATTTT
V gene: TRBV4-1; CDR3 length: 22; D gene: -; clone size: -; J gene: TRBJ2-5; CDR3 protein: CASSLQYSGTGTASGSQETQYF; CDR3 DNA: TGCGCCAGCAGCCTCCAATATTCCGGGACAGGGACGGCTAGCGGGAGCCAAGAGACCCAGTACTTC
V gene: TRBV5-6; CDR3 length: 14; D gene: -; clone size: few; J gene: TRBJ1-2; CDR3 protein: CASSFSGAIGGYTF; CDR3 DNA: TGTGCCAGCAGCTTCTCAGGGGCTATCGGTGGCTACACCTTC
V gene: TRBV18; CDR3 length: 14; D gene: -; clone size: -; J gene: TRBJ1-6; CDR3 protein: CASSQDRVRAPLHF; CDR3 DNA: TGTGCCAGCTCACAAGACAGAGTTCGGGCACCCCTCCACTTT
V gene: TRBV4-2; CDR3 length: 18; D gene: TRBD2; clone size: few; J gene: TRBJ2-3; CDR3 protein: CASSQRQLAGEVTDTQYF; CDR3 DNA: TGTGCCAGCAGCCAACGCCAACTAGCGGGAGAGGTCACAGATACGCAGTATTTT
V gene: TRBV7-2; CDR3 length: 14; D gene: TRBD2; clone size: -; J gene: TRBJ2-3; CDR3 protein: CASSYSGRVDTQYF; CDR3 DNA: TGTGCCAGCAGTTATAGCGGGAGGGTCGATACGCAGTATTTT
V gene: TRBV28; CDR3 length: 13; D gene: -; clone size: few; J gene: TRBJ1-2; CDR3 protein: CATHPGMYYGYTF; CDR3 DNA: TGTGCCACCCACCCAGGGATGTACTATGGCTACACCTTC
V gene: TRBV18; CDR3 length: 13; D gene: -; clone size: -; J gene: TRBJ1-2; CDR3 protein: CASSPGRGYGYTF; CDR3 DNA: TGTGCCAGCTCACCAGGCAGGGGTTATGGCTACACCTTC
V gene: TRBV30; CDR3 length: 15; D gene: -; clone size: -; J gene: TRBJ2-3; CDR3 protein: CASFNRVASTDTQYF; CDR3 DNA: TGTGCCTCCTTCAATCGTGTAGCAAGCACAGATACGCAGTATTTT
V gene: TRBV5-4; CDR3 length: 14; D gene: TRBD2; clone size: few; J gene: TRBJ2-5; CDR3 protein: CASSPGTTQETQYF; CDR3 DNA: TGTGCCAGCAGCCCTGGGACTACTCAAGAGACCCAGTACTTC
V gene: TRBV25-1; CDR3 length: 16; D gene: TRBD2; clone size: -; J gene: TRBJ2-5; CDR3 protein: CASSERLAGVLETQYF; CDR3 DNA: TGTGCCAGCAGTGAAAGGTTAGCGGGAGTTTTAGAGACCCAGTACTTC
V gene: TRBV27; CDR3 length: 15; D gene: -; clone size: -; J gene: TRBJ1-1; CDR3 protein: CASSPNPQGIREAFF; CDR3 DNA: TGTGCCAGCAGTCCCAATCCTCAGGGGATAAGGGAAGCTTTCTTT
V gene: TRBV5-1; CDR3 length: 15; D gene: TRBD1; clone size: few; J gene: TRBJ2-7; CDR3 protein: CASSTGQGKIYEQYF; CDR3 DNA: TGCGCCAGCAGTACGGGACAGGGTAAGATCTACGAGCAGTACTTC
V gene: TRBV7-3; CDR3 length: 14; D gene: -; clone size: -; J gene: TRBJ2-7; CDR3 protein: CASSPRGSSYEQYF; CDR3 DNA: TGTGCCAGCAGCCCTCGGGGGAGCTCCTACGAGCAGTACTTC